The 10 T cell receptor beta chains presented below share a single source sample, sequenced in a study of CD4 T cells in relation to SARS-CoV-2 and coronaviruses. Which antigens these TCRs recognize remains unknown. CD4+ T cells from unexposed donors were obtained before the COVID-19 pandemic (2011-2018). The cells were cultured for 9 to 11 days before CD4+ T cells were isolated. The table came from immunoSEQ multiplex PCR; TCRdb's copy has only in-frame clones and leaves some out. The data hold around 31,000 clones, with about 78% observed a single time. The source material was CD4+ T cells from PBMCs, cultured in vitro. These receptors were collected from a human donor in good health.

The chain is built from TRBV21-1 and TRBJ1-2. TRBV21-1 counts as a pseudogene. This CDR3 spans 15 amino acids. The CDR3 DNA reads as TGTGCCAGCATCGCTACGGGGGCGGCTAACTATGGCTACACCTTC. Translating gives CASIATGAANYGYTF.

This clone was detected a few times. The chain combines TRBV2 with TRBJ2-1; tentative D call: TRBD2 (5 bases). Trimming stripped 2 bases from V and 5 bases from J, with 22 bases between. Germline V lookup: CDR1 SNHLY, CDR2 FYNNEI. The CDR3 is 18 residues long. The CDR3 loop reads CASSELTNLRTSDNEQFF. The CDR3 region has the DNA TGTGCCAGCAGTGAATTAACGAACCTGCGGACTTCCGACAATGAGCAGTTCTTC.

V gene TRBV5-8 combines with J gene TRBJ2-1, with TRBD2 matching over 7 bases. In germline, CDR1 is SGHTS, CDR2 YDEGEE. The CDR3 covers 14 residues. The junction had 8 bases not matched to a gene; V was cut back by 8 bases and J by 3 bases. CDR3 sequence: CASNLAVLYNEQFF. CDR3 DNA: TGTGCCAGTAACCTAGCGGTTCTCTACAATGAGCAGTTCTTC.

The genes are TRBV7-9 and TRBJ2-5; 7 positions match TRBD2. Germline lookup yields CDR1 SEHNR and CDR2 FQNEAQ (reference sequence). CDR3 length equals 15 residues. Losses at the gene ends were 5 bases for V and 5 bases for J; bases not matched to a gene: 11. The CDR3 reads CASSREAGVWETQYF. CDR3 coding DNA: TGTGCCAGCAGCCGAGAGGCGGGAGTTTGGGAGACCCAGTACTTC.

The rearrangement links TRBV19 to TRBJ2-3, with a possible D match to TRBD2 (6 bases). This CDR3 has 15 amino acids. Trimming shortened V by 6 bases and J by 2 bases, and 15 bases separated the two germline ends. Germline V CDR1 and CDR2: LNHDA, SQIVND (reference sequence). The CDR3 coding sequence is TGTGCCAGTAGCGATATTGGGAGGAACACAGATACGCAGTATTTT. Translating gives CASSDIGRNTDTQYF.

The rearrangement uses TRBV6-2 or TRBV6-3 and TRBJ2-2, with 8 bases matching TRBD2. V gave up 5 bases and J gave up 4 bases; unmatched junction bases: 12. The germline CDR1 and CDR2 sequences are MNHEY and SVGEGT. This CDR3 has 17 residues. The CDR3 reads CASSTPWGGGITGELFF. In DNA form, the CDR3 reads TGTGCCAGCAGTACCCCTTGGGGCGGGGGGATCACCGGGGAGCTGTTTTTT.

J is TRBJ2-5 and V is TRBV5-8; D possibly corresponds to TRBD1 (5 bases). Trimming stripped 9 bases from V and 4 bases from J, with 19 bases between. The CDR3 extends over 14 amino acids. Germline V gives CDR1 SGHTS, CDR2 YDEGEE. The CDR3 here is CAMQLVRGGETQYF. CDR3 nucleotides: TGTGCCATGCAGCTTGTTAGGGGCGGAGAGACCCAGTACTTC.

The chain recombines TRBV12-3 or TRBV12-4 with TRBJ2-2; D could derive from TRBD1 or TRBD2 (5 bases each). The CDR3 sequence is 13 residues long. Trimming took 8 bases from V and 7 from J, leaving 14 bases between them. Here the CDR3 reads CASSFEGLGELFF. The CDR3 DNA sequence: TGTGCCAGCTCTTTCGAGGGGCTCGGGGAGCTGTTTTTT.

This chain connects TRBV19 to TRBJ2-3; a weak D match, TRBD2 (5 bases). CDR3 length equals 15 residues. Between the trimmed V and J ends, which lost 4 bases and 4 bases, there was a span of 15 bases. From germline, CDR1 is LNHDA and CDR2 SQIVND (reference sequence). CDR3 bases: TGTGCCAGTAGTACTTCACTAGGTGGGTCAGATACGCAGTATTTT. Translation gives CASSTSLGGSDTQYF.

The V call is TRBV5-4, the J call TRBJ2-5; unclear D gene. V was clipped by 4 bases and J by 5 bases, with 12 bases between them. The CDR3 is 13 residues long. Germline CDR1 and CDR2: SGHNT and YYREEE (reference sequence). Here the CDR3 DNA reads TGTGCCAGCAGCACCAAAGGTCAGGAGACCCAGTACTTC. Its protein is CASSTKGQETQYF.